This T cell receptor (beta chain) was sequenced in a study of CD8 T cells in Susac syndrome. Reverse transcription of about 0.45 to 1 ug RNA was performed with random hexamers. MiXCR was run by TCRdb on the immunoSEQ multiplex PCR reads, yielding one entry per CDR3 protein. The table lists roughly 130,000 distinct CDR3 sequences, roughly 94% of them singletons. V was cut by 4 bases and J by 11 bases, with 21 bases left in between. This CDR3 has 14 amino acids. In germline, CDR1 is SGHDT, CDR2 YYEEEE. TCR beta from blood CD8+ and CD4+ T cells was sequenced. This chain joins TRBV5-6 and TRBJ1-1, with D unresolved. Material for sequencing was CD4+ T cells from PBMCs. This clonotype was sampled from a human donor with multiple sclerosis. The CDR3 bases are TGTGCCAGCAGCGGTGATTACTCTATGACACTGGCTTTCTTT. Translating gives CASSGDYSMTLAFF.